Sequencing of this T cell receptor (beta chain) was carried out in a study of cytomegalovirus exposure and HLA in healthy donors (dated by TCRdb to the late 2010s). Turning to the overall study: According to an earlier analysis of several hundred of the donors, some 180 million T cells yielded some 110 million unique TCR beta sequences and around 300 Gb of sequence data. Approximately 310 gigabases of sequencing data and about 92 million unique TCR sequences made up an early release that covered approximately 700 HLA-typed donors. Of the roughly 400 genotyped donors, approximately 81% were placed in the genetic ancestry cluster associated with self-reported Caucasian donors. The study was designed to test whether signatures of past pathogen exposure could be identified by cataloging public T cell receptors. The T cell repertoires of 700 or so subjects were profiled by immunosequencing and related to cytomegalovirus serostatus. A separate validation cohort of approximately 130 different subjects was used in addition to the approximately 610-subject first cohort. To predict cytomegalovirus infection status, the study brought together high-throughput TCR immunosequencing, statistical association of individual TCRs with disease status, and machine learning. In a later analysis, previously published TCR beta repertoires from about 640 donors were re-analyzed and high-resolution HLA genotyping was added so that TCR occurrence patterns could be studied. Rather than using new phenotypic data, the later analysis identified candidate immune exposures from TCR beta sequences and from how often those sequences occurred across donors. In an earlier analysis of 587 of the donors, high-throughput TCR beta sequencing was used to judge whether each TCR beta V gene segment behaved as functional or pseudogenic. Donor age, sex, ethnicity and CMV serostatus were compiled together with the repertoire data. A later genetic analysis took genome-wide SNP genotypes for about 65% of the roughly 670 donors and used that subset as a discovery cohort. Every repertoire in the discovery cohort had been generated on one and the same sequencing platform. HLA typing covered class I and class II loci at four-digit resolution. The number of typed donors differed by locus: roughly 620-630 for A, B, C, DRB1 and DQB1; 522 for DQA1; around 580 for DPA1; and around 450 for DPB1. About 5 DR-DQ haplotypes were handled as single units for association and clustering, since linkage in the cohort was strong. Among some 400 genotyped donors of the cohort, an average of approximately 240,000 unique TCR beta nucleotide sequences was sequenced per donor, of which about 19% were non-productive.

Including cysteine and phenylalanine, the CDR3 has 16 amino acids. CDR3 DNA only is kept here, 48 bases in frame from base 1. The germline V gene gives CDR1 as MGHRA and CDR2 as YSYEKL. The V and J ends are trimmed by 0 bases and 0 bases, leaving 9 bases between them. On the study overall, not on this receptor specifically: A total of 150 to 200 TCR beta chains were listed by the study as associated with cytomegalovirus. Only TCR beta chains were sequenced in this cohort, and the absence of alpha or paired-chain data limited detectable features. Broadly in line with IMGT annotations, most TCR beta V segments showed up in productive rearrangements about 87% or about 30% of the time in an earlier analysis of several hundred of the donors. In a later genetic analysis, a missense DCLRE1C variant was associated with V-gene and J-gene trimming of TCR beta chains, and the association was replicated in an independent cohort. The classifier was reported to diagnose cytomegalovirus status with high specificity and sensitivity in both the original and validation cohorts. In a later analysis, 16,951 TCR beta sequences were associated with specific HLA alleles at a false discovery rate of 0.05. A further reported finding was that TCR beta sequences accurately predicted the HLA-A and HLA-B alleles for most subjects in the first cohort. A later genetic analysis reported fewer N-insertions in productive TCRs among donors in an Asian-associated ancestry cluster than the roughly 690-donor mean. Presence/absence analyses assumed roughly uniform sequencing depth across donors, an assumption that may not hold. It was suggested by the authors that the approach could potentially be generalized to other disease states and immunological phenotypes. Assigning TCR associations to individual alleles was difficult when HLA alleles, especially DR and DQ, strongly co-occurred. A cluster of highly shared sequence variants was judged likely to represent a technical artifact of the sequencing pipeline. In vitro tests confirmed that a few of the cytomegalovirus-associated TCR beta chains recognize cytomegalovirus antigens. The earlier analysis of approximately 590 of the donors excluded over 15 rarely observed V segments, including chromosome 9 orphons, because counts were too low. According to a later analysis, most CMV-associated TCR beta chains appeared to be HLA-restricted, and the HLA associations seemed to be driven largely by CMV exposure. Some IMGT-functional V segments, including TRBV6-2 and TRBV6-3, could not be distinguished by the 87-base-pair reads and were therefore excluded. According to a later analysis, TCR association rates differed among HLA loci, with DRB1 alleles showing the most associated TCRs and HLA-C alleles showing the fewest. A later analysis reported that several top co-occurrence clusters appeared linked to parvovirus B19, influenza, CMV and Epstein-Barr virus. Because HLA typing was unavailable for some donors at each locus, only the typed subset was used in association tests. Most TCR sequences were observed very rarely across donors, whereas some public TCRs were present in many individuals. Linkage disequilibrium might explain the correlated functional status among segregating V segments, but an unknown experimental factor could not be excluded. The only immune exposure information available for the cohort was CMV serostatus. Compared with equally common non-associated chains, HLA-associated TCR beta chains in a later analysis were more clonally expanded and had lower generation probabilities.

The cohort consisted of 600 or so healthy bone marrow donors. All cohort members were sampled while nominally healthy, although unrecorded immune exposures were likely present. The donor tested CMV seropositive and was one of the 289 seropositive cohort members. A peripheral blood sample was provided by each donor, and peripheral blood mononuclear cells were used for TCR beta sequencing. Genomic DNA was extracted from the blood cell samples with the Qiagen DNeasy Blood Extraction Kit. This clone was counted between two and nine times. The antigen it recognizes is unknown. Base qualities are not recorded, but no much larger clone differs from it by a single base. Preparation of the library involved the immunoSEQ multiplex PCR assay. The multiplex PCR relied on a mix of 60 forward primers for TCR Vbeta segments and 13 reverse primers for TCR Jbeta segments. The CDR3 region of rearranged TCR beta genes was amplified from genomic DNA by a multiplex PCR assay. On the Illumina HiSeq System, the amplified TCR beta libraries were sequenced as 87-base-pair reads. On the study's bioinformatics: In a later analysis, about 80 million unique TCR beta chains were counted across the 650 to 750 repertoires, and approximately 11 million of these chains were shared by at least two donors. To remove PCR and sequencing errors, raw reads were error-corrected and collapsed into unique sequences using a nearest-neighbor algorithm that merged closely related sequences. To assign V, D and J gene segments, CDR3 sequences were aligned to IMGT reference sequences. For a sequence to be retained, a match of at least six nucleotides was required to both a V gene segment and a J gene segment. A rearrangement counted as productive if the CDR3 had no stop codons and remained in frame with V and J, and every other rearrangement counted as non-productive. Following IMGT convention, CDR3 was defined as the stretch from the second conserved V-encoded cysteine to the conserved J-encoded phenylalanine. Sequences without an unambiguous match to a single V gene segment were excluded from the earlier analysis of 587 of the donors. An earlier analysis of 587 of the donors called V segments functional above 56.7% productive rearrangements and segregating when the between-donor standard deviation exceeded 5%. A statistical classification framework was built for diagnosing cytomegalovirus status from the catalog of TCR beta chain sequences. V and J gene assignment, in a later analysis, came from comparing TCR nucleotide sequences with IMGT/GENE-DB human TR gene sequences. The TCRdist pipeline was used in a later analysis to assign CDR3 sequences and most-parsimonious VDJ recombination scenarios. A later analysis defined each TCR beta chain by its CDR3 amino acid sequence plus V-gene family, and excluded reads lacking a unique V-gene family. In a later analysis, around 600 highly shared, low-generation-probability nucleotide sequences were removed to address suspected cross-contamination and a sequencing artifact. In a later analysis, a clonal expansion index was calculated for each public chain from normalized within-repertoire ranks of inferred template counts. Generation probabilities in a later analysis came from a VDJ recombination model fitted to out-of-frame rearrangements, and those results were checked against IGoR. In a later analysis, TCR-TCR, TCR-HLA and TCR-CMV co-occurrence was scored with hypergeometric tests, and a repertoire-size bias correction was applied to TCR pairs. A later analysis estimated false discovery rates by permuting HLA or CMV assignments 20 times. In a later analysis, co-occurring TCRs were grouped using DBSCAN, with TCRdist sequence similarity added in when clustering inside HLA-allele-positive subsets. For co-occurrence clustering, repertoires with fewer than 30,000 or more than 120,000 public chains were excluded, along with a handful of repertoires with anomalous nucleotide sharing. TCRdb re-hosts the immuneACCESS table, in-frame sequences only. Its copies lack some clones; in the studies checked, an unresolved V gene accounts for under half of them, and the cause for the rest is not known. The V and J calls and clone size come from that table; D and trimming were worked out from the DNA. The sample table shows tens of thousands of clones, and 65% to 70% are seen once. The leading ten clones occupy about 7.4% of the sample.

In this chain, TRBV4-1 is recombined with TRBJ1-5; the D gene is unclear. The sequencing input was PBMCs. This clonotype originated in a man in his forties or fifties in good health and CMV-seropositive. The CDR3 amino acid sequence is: CASSQEISYSNQPQHF. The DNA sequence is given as TGCGCCAGCAGCCAAGAAATCAGTTATAGCAATCAGCCCCAGCATTTT.